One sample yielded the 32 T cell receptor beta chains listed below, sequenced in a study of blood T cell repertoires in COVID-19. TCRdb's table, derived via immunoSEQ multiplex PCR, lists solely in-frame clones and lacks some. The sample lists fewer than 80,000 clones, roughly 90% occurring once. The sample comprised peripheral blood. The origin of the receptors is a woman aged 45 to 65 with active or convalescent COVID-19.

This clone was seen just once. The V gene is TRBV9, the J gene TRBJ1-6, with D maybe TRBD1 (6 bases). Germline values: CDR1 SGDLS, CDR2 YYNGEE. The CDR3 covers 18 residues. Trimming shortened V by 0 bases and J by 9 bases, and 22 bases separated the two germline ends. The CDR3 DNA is TGTGCCAGCAGCGTAGAAGCTTCGGGGGGCCTGGTTGGTTCACCCCTCCACTTT. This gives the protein CASSVEASGGLVGSPLHF.

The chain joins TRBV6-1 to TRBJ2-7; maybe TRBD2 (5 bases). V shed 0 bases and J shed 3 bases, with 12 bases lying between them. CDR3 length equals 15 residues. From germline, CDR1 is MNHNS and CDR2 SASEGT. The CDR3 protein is CASSEAFVAGYEQYF. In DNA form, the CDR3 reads TGTGCCAGCAGTGAAGCTTTTGTGGCGGGCTACGAGCAGTACTTC.

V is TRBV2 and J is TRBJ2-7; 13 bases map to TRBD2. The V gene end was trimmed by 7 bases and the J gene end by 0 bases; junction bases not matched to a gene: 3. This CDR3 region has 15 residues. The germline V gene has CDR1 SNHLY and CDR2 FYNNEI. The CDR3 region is CASTRTSGSSYEQYF. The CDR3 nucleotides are TGTGCCAGCACCCGGACTAGCGGGAGCTCCTACGAGCAGTACTTC.

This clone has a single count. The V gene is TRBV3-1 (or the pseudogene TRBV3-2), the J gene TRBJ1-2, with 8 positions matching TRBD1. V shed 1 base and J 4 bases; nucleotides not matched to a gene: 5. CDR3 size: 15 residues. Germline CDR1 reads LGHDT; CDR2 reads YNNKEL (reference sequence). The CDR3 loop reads CASSQGDRRGYGYTF. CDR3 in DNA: TGTGCCAGCAGCCAAGGGGACAGGCGTGGCTATGGCTACACCTTC.

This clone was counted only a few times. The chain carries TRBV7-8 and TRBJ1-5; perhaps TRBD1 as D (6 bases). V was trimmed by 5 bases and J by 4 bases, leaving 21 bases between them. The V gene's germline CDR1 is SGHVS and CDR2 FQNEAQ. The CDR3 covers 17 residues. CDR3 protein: CASSRYGPRGGNQPQHF. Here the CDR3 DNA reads TGTGCCAGCAGCCGATACGGCCCGAGGGGGGGAAATCAGCCCCAGCATTTT.

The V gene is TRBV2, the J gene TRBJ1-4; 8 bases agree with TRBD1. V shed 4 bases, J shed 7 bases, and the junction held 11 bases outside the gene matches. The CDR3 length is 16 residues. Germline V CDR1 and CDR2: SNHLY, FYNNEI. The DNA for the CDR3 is TGTGCCAGCAGTGTCGGGCAGGGGGCGATGAGTGAAAAACTGTTTTTT. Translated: CASSVGQGAMSEKLFF.

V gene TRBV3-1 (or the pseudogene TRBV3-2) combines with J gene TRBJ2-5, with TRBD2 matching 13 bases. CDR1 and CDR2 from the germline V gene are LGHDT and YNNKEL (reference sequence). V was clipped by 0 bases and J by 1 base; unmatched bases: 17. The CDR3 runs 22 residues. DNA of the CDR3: TGTGCCAGCAGCCAAGATCGAGGTAAAAGGGGACTAGCGGGACGGAGCCAAGAGACCCAGTACTTC. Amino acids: CASSQDRGKRGLAGRSQETQYF.

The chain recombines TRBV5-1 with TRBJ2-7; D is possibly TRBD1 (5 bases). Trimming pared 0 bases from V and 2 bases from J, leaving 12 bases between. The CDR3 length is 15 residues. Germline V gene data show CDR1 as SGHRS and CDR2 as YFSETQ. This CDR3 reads CASSLGTLLTYEQYF. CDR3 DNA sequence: TGCGCCAGCAGCTTGGGGACATTGCTGACCTACGAGCAGTACTTC.

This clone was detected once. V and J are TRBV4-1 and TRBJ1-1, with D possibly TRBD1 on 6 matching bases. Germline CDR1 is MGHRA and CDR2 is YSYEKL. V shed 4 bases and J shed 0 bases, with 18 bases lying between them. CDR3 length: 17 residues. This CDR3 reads CASSPTPDSHMNTEAFF. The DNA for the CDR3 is TGCGCCAGCAGCCCTACACCGGACAGTCACATGAACACTGAAGCTTTCTTT.

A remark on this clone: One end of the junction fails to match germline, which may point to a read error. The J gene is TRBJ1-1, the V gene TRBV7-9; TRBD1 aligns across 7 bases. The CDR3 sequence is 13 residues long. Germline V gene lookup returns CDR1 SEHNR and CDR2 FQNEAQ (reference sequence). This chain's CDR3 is CASSFGQDTEAFF. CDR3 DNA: TGTGCCAGCAGCTTCGGACAGGACACTGAGGCTTTCTTT.

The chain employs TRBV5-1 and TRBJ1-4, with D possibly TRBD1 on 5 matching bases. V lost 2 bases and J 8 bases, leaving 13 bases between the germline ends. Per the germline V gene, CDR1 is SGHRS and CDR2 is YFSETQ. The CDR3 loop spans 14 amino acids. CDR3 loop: CASSFPGMGEKLFF. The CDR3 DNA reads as TGCGCCAGCAGCTTCCCAGGGATGGGAGAAAAACTGTTTTTT.

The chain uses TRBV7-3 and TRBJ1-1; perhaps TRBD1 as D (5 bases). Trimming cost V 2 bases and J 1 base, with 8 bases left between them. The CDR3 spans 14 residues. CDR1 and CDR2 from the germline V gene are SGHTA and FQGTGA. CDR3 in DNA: TGTGCCAGCAGCTTAGACAGCTCGAACACTGAAGCTTTCTTT. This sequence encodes CASSLDSSNTEAFF.

In DNA form, the CDR3 reads TGTGCCAGCGGGGACTATCCGACCGGGGAGCTGTTTTTT. Translated, it gives CASGDYPTGELFF. The chain has TRBV6-1 and TRBJ2-2; 7 bases are shared with TRBD2. CDR1 is MNHNS and CDR2 is SASEGT in the germline V gene. V gave up 8 bases and J gave up 5 bases; unmatched junction bases: 5. The CDR3 is 13 amino acids.

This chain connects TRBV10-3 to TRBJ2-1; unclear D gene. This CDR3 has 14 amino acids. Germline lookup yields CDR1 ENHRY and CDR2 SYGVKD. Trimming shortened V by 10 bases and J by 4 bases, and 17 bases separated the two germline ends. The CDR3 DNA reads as TGTGCCACCATATATTCGGTCCTATACAATGAGCAGTTCTTC. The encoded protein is CATIYSVLYNEQFF.

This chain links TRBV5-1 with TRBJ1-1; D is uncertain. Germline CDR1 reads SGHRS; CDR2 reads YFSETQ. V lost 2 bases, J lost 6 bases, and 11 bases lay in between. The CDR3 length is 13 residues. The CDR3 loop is CASSLGGGAEAFF. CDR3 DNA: TGCGCCAGCAGCTTAGGCGGTGGCGCTGAAGCTTTCTTT.

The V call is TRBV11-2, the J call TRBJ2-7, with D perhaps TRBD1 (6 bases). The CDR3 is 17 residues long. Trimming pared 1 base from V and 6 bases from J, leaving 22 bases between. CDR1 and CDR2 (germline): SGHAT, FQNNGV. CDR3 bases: TGTGCCAGCAGCTTAGCCCCCCCGGGACACCGGGCGTCCGAGCAGTACTTC. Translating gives CASSLAPPGHRASEQYF.

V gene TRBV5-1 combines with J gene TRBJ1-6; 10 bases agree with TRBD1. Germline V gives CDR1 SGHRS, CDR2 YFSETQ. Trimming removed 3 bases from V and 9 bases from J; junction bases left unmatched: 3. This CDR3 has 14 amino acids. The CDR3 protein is CASSWGTGVSPLHF. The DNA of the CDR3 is TGCGCCAGCAGCTGGGGGACAGGGGTTTCACCCCTCCACTTT. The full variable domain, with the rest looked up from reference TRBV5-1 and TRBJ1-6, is KAGVTQTPRYLIKTRGQQVTLSCSPISGHRSVSWYQQTPGQGLQFLFEYFSETQRNKGNFPGRFSGRQFSNSRSEMNVSTLELGDSALYLCASSWGTGVSPLHFGNGTRLTVT.

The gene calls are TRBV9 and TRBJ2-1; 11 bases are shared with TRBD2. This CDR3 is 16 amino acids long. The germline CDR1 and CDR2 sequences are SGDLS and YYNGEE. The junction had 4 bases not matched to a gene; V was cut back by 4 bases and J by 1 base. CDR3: CASSTRTSGSYNEQFF. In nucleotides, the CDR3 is TGTGCCAGCAGCACCAGGACTAGCGGGTCCTACAATGAGCAGTTCTTC.

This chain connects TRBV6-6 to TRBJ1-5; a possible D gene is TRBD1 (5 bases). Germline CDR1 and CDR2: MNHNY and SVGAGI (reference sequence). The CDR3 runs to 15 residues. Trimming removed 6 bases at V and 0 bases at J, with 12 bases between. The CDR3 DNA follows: TGTGCCAGCAGGTTGGGGGGGAATAGCAATCAGCCCCAGCATTTT. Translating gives CASRLGGNSNQPQHF.

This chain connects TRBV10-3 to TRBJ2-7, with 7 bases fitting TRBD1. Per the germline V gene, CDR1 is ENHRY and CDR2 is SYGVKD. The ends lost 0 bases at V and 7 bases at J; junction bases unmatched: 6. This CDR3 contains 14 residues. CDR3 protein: CAISESAMTGEQYF. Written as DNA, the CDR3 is TGTGCCATCAGTGAGTCGGCAATGACAGGGGAGCAGTACTTC.

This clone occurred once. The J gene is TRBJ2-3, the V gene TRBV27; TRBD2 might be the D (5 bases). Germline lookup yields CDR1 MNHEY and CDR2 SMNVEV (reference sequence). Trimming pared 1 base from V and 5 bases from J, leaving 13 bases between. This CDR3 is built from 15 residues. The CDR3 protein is CASSLLATAGDTQYF. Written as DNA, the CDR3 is TGTGCCAGCAGTTTATTAGCAACCGCGGGAGATACGCAGTATTTT.

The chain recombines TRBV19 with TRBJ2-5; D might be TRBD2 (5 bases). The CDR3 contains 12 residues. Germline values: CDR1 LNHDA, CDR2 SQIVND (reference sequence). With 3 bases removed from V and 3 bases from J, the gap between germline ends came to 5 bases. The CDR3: CASSISEETQYF. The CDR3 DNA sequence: TGTGCCAGTAGTATTAGCGAAGAGACCCAGTACTTC.

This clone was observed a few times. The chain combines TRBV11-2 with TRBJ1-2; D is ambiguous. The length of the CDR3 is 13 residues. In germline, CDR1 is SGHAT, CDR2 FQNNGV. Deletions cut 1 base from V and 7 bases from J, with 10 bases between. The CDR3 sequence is CASSLGVASGYTF. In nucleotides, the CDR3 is TGTGCCAGCAGCTTAGGTGTTGCGTCTGGCTACACCTTC. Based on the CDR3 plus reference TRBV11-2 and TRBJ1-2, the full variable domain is EAGVAQSPRYKIIEKRQSVAFWCNPISGHATLYWYQQILGQGPKLLIQFQNNGVVDDSQLPKDRFSAERLKGVDSTLKIQPAKLEDSAVYLCASSLGVASGYTFGSGTRLTVV.

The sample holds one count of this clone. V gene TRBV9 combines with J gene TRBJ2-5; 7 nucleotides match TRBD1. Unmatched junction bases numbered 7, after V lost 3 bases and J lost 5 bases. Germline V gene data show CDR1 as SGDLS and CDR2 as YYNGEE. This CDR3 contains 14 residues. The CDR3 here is CASSAQQGWETQYF. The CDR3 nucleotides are TGTGCCAGCAGCGCTCAACAGGGGTGGGAGACCCAGTACTTC. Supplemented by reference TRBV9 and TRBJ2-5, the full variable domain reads DSGVTQTPKHLITATGQRVTLRCSPRSGDLSVYWYQQSLDQGLQFLIQYYNGEERAKGNILERFSAQQFPDLHSELNLSSLELGDSALYFCASSAQQGWETQYFGPGTRLLVL.

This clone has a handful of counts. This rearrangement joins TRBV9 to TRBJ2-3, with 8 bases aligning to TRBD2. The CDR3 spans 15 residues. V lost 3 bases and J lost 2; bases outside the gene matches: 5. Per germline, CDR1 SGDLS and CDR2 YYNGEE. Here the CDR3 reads CASSDLAGLTDTQYF. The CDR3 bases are TGTGCCAGCAGCGACCTAGCGGGCCTCACAGATACGCAGTATTTT.

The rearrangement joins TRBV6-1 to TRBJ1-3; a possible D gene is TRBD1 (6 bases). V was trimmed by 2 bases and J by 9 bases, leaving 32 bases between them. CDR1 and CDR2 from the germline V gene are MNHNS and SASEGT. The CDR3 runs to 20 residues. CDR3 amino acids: CASSERDRFYSTTAPGTIYF. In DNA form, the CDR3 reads TGTGCCAGCAGTGAACGTGACAGGTTTTATTCCACCACCGCACCAGGCACCATATATTTT.

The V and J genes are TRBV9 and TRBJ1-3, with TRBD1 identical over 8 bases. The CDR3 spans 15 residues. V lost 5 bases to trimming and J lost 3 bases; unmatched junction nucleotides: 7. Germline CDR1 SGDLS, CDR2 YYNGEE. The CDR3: CASSPDRGNGNTIYF. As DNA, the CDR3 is TGTGCCAGCAGTCCCGACAGGGGCAATGGAAACACCATATATTTT. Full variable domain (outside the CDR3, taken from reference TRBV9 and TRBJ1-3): DSGVTQTPKHLITATGQRVTLRCSPRSGDLSVYWYQQSLDQGLQFLIQYYNGEERAKGNILERFSAQQFPDLHSELNLSSLELGDSALYFCASSPDRGNGNTIYFGEGSWLTVV.

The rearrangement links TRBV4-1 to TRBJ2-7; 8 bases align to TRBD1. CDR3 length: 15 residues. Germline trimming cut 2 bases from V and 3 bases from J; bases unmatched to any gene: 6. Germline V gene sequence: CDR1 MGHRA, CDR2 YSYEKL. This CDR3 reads CASSQTLGQGYEQYF. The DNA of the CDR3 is TGCGCCAGCAGCCAAACTTTAGGACAGGGCTACGAGCAGTACTTC.

The DNA of the CDR3 is TGTGCCAGTATCGACAGGGTGGACTACGAGCAGTACTTC. The encoded protein is CASIDRVDYEQYF. V gene TRBV2 combines with J gene TRBJ2-7; 7 positions match TRBD1. In germline, CDR1 is SNHLY, CDR2 FYNNEI. The CDR3 sequence is 13 residues long. J lost 3 bases, V lost 9 bases, and 8 bases had no gene match. The full variable domain, completed using reference TRBV2 and TRBJ2-7, is EPEVTQTPSHQVTQMGQEVILRCVPISNHLYFYWYRQILGQKVEFLVSFYNNEISEKSEIFDDQFSVERPDGSNFTLKIRSTKLEDSAMYFCASIDRVDYEQYFGPGTRLTVT.

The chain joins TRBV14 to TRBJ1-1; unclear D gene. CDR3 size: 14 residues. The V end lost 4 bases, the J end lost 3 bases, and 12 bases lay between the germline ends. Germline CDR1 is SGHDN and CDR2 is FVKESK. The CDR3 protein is CASSLQEAYTEAFF. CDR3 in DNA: TGTGCCAGCAGCCTTCAGGAGGCGTACACTGAAGCTTTCTTT.

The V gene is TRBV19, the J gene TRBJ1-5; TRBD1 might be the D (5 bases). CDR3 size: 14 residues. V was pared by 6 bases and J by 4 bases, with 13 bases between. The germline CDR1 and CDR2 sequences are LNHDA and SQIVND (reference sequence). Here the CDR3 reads CASSPGHQNQPQHF. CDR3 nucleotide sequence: TGTGCCAGTAGCCCCGGACACCAAAATCAGCCCCAGCATTTT.

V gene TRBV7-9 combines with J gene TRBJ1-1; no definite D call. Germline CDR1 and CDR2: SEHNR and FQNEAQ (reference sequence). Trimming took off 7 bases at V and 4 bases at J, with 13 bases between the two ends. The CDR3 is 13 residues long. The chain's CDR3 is CASTQNGGTEAFF. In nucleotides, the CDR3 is TGTGCCAGCACCCAGAATGGAGGCACTGAAGCTTTCTTT. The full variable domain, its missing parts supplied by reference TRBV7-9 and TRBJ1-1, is DTGVSQNPRHKITKRGQNVTFRCDPISEHNRLYWYRQTLGQGPEFLTYFQNEAQLEKSRLLSDRFSAERPKGSFSTLEIQRTEQGDSAMYLCASTQNGGTEAFFGQGTRLTVV.